This T cell receptor (beta chain) was recorded in a study of cytomegalovirus exposure and HLA in healthy donors. Study-wide findings and caveats: Rarity characterized most TCR sequences, yet some public TCRs appeared in many donors.

The CDR3 loop spans 13 amino acids. Germline V gene lookup returns CDR1 MNHEY and CDR2 SMNVEV (reference sequence). Trimming removed 3 bases at V and 7 bases at J, with 12 bases between. Comment on this clone: Its antigen is undetermined.

Repertoires were generated with immunoSEQ multiplex PCR, while TCRdb's copy carries only in-frame clones and drops some. The sample has some 70,000 clones; around nine tenths are singletons. The donors formed part of the 120-subject validation cohort, distinct from the roughly 700-subject first cohort. The TCR sequence derives from a woman younger than 30 in good health and CMV-seronegative. V and J are TRBV27 and TRBJ1-1, with D maybe TRBD1 (5 bases). The sequenced sample consisted of PBMCs. CDR3 coding DNA: TGTGCCAGCAGTTTCTGGGGCCCGTATGAAGCTTTCTTT. Translated: CASSFWGPYEAFF.